This T cell receptor beta chain was sequenced in a study of T-cell memory formation after mild COVID-19. Study-wide points: Later expanders leaned toward CD4+, whereas clones contracting from day 15 to 85 were balanced CD4/CD8.

TCRdb called the 5' RACE reads again in MiXCR, with one record for every CDR3 protein. The sample shows nearly 350,000 distinct CDR3 sequences, roughly 13% of them seen only once. As to this clonotype: As yet, its antigen is unknown.

Trimming removed 5 bases at V and 3 bases at J, with 12 bases between. Germline V gives CDR1 SGHTA, CDR2 FQGNSA. The CDR3 is 14 residues long. This chain uses TRBV7-2 with TRBJ2-3, with D possibly matching TRBD2 (6 bases). The TCR was taken from a man between 18 and 35 years old who had mild COVID-19 (a few samples of this study predate the infection). Cell type and time point are not known. Sequencing used PBMCs or a T cell subset sorted from them (not recorded which). The CDR3 nucleotides are TGTGCCAGCAGCCAACGGAGGGTTACAGATACGCAGTATTTT. It translates to CASSQRRVTDTQYF.